A single sample gave rise to the 25 T cell receptor beta chains below, sequenced in a study of blood T cell repertoires in COVID-19. Assay used: immunoSEQ multiplex PCR; TCRdb lists only in-frame clones, some missing. The sample contains about 190,000 clones, about four fifths of which appear only once. Sequenced input: peripheral blood. These receptors were obtained from a woman in her thirties or forties with acute or convalescent COVID-19.

The genes are TRBV7-8 and TRBJ2-3, with 12 bases that match TRBD2. Germline assignment: CDR1 SGHVS and CDR2 FQNEAQ. The ends lost 5 bases at V and 0 bases at J; junction bases unmatched: 6. This CDR3 has 17 residues. Here the CDR3 DNA reads TGTGCCAGCAGCCCTAGAGGACTAGCGGGGAGCACAGATACGCAGTATTTT. Encoded protein: CASSPRGLAGSTDTQYF.

The chain employs TRBV24-1 and TRBJ1-1; 7 positions match TRBD1. Looked up from germline, CDR1 is KGHDR and CDR2 is SFDVKD. CDR3 length: 13 amino acids. V lost 3 bases to trimming and J lost 5 bases; unmatched junction nucleotides: 2. Here the CDR3 reads CATSDRQGTEAFF. DNA of the CDR3: TGTGCCACCAGTGATCGACAGGGAACTGAAGCTTTCTTT.

This clone was picked up a small number of times. The chain combines TRBV28 with TRBJ2-3; the match to TRBD2 covers 8 bases. CDR3 size: 16 residues. In germline, CDR1 is MDHEN, CDR2 SYDVKM. The junction had 7 bases not matched to a gene; V was cut back by 3 bases and J by 2 bases. CDR3 sequence (DNA): TGTGCCAGCAGTTTGCTTCGCGGGGGGATCACAGATACGCAGTATTTT. It specifies CASSLLRGGITDTQYF.

The chain carries TRBV19 and TRBJ1-6; no definite D call. Germline-derived CDR1 and CDR2 are LNHDA and SQIVND (reference sequence). V dropped 6 bases and J dropped 6 bases, with 9 bases sitting between them. This CDR3 has 13 amino acids. CDR3 in amino acids: CASRSGGNSPLHF. Here the CDR3 DNA reads TGTGCCAGTAGATCAGGAGGTAATTCACCCCTCCACTTT.

The rearrangement joins TRBV19 to TRBJ1-5, with TRBD1 identical over 11 bases. This CDR3 spans 19 amino acids. The germline V gene has CDR1 LNHDA and CDR2 SQIVND (reference sequence). Trimming cost V 8 bases and J 1 base; bases outside gene matches: 16. The CDR3 coding sequence is TGTGCCAGTCTCTCTACACCGGGACAGGGGGGACAAAGCAATCAGCCCCAGCATTTT. Its protein product is CASLSTPGQGGQSNQPQHF.

The V gene is TRBV2, the J gene TRBJ2-7; 11 bases line up with TRBD1. Losses at the gene ends were 6 bases for V and 2 bases for J; bases not matched to a gene: 3. From germline, CDR1 is SNHLY and CDR2 FYNNEI. This CDR3 spans 14 amino acids. CDR3 protein: CASRGTGGPYEQYF. CDR3 sequence (DNA): TGTGCCAGCAGGGGGACAGGGGGGCCCTACGAGCAGTACTTC.

The CDR3 protein is CASSDETGGWTEAFF. DNA of the CDR3: TGCGCCAGCAGTGATGAGACAGGGGGATGGACTGAAGCTTTCTTT. The chain has TRBV10-1 and TRBJ1-1, with 9 bases lining up with TRBD1. The junction had 7 bases not matched to a gene; V was cut back by 3 bases and J by 5 bases. The CDR3 length is 15 residues. Germline V lookup: CDR1 WNHNN, CDR2 SYGVQD (reference sequence).

A few counts support this clone. This chain joins TRBV27 and TRBJ2-7, with D possibly matching TRBD1 (5 bases). In germline, CDR1 is MNHEY, CDR2 SMNVEV (reference sequence). V was shortened by 2 bases and J by 7 bases, with 21 bases between the two germline ends. CDR3 length: 16 residues. Here the CDR3 DNA reads TGTGCCAGCAGTTTAGGTCTAACAGGTAAAACTGCAGAGCAGTACTTC. Amino acids: CASSLGLTGKTAEQYF.

This sequence joins TRBV4-1 and TRBJ2-7, with 8 bases aligning to TRBD1. Losses at the gene ends were 1 base for V and 4 bases for J; bases not matched to a gene: 6. CDR1 and CDR2 from the germline V gene are MGHRA and YSYEKL. The CDR3 covers 15 residues. CDR3 DNA: TGCGCCAGCAGCCAAGGGCAGGGGGCTGGGTACGAGCAGTACTTC. It is translated as CASSQGQGAGYEQYF.

This chain links TRBV24-1 with TRBJ2-2; possibly TRBD2 for D (5 bases). V lost 3 bases and J lost 5, with 15 bases in between. Germline V gives CDR1 KGHDR, CDR2 SFDVKD. This CDR3 spans 16 amino acids. The CDR3 nucleotides are TGTGCCACCAGTGATCTCCGCCGGCGGGTGACCGGGGAGCTGTTTTTT. Its protein product is CATSDLRRRVTGELFF.

The rearrangement uses TRBV30 and TRBJ2-1, with D possibly TRBD2 on 5 matching bases. In germline, CDR1 is GTSNPN, CDR2 SVGIG (reference sequence). This CDR3 is built from 13 residues. Trimming removed 3 bases from V and 4 bases from J, with 10 bases in between. The CDR3 DNA follows: TGTGCCTGGAGCCGACTAACTTACAATGAGCAGTTCTTC. The encoded protein is CAWSRLTYNEQFF.

The chain joins TRBV3-1 (or the pseudogene TRBV3-2) to TRBJ2-7, with TRBD2 matching over 12 bases. The junction had 0 bases not matched to a gene; V was cut back by 3 bases and J by 3 bases. CDR1 LGHDT and CDR2 YNNKEL come from the germline V gene (reference sequence). This CDR3 is built from 14 residues. The CDR3 protein is CASSQTSGSYEQYF. The CDR3 region has the DNA TGTGCCAGCAGCCAGACTAGCGGGAGCTACGAGCAGTACTTC.

J is TRBJ1-2 and V is TRBV5-1, with 7 bases matching TRBD1. The CDR3 length is 14 residues. Unmatched junction bases numbered 11, after V lost 4 bases and J lost 8 bases. CDR1 is SGHRS, CDR2 YFSETQ, per germline. The CDR3 is CASSNRTGGRGYTF. The CDR3 nucleotides read TGCGCCAGCAGCAATCGGACAGGAGGAAGGGGCTACACCTTC.

This chain joins TRBV2 and TRBJ1-3; TRBD1 matches at 8 bases. Losses at the gene ends were 5 bases for V and 4 bases for J; bases not matched to a gene: 7. Germline V gene sequence: CDR1 SNHLY, CDR2 FYNNEI. This CDR3 comprises 15 residues. This CDR3 is CASSPDRGSGNTIYF. CDR3 in DNA: TGTGCCAGCAGTCCCGACAGGGGATCAGGAAACACCATATATTTT.

The rearrangement links TRBV6-4 to TRBJ2-1, with 8 bases aligning to TRBD2. CDR3 length: 16 residues. The germline CDR1 and CDR2 sequences are MRHNA and SNTAGT. Trimming cost V 4 bases and J 4 bases; bases outside gene matches: 9. The CDR3 DNA sequence: TGTGCCAGCAGTGCAGACGGGACTAGACCTTACAATGAGCAGTTCTTC. It yields the protein CASSADGTRPYNEQFF.

CDR3 in amino acids: CASSIMGPYNEQFF. The DNA of the CDR3 is TGTGCCAGTAGTATTATGGGGCCCTACAATGAGCAGTTCTTC. The rearrangement links TRBV19 to TRBJ2-1; weak D call: TRBD1 (5 bases). Germline CDR1 and CDR2: LNHDA and SQIVND (reference sequence). Trimming shortened V by 3 bases and J by 2 bases, and 8 bases separated the two germline ends. The CDR3 runs 14 residues.

This sequence joins TRBV27 and TRBJ1-6, with no clear D. V lost 5 bases to trimming and J lost 4 bases, with 15 bases between them. Germline values: CDR1 MNHEY, CDR2 SMNVEV (reference sequence). There are 16 residues in the CDR3. The CDR3 sequence is CASSKNSQVYNSPLHF. For the CDR3, the DNA is TGTGCCAGCAGTAAAAACAGTCAGGTTTATAATTCACCCCTCCACTTT.

CDR3 sequence (DNA): TGCGCCAGCAGCTTGGGGGCCGCGGGGGGGCCCCCCACAGATACGCAGTATTTT. Protein product: CASSLGAAGGPPTDTQYF. The chain joins TRBV5-1 to TRBJ2-3; 9 bases are shared with TRBD2. The V gene end was trimmed by 0 bases and the J gene end by 2 bases; junction bases not matched to a gene: 10. This CDR3 has 18 residues. Germline lookup yields CDR1 SGHRS and CDR2 YFSETQ.

The chain recombines TRBV7-3 with TRBJ1-1; 8 nucleotides agree with TRBD1. Trimming took 2 bases from V and 1 from J; bases not matched to a gene: 3. Germline lookup yields CDR1 SGHTA and CDR2 FQGTGA. The CDR3 extends over 15 amino acids. CDR3 protein: CASSLQGARNTEAFF. The CDR3, as DNA: TGTGCCAGCAGCTTACAGGGGGCGAGGAACACTGAAGCTTTCTTT.

The rearrangement uses TRBV5-6 and TRBJ1-6; no clear D. The CDR3 sequence is 14 residues long. The V end lost 3 bases, the J end lost 4 bases, and 8 bases lay between the germline ends. In germline, CDR1 is SGHDT, CDR2 YYEEEE. CDR3 DNA: TGTGCCAGCAGCTCCCCCGGGTATAATTCACCCCTCCACTTT. It codes for CASSSPGYNSPLHF. The full variable domain, rest sourced from reference TRBV5-6 and TRBJ1-6, is DAGVTQSPTHLIKTRGQQVTLRCSPKSGHDTVSWYQQALGQGPQFIFQYYEEEERQRGNFPDRFSGHQFPNYSSELNVNALLLGDSALYLCASSSPGYNSPLHFGNGTRLTVT.

The chain couples TRBV5-1 to TRBJ1-1, with TRBD1 matching over 10 bases. Trimming took 0 bases from V and 5 from J; bases not matched to a gene: 4. Germline values: CDR1 SGHRS, CDR2 YFSETQ. This CDR3 contains 15 residues. CDR3 nucleotides: TGCGCCAGCAGCTTGGAGGGACAGGGGAGGACTGAAGCTTTCTTT. This gives the protein CASSLEGQGRTEAFF.

A few counts support this clone. This sequence joins TRBV9 and TRBJ1-6, with TRBD1 matching over 9 bases. This CDR3 is 15 amino acids long. Per germline, CDR1 SGDLS and CDR2 YYNGEE. J gave up 9 bases and V 0 bases, and 4 bases lay outside the gene matches. DNA for the CDR3: TGTGCCAGCAGCGTAGGGACAGGGGTTAGTTCACCCCTCCACTTT. This gives the protein CASSVGTGVSSPLHF.

The gene calls are TRBV30 and TRBJ1-6; 11 nucleotides align to TRBD1. This CDR3 region has 17 residues. From germline, CDR1 is GTSNPN and CDR2 SVGIG (reference sequence). Unmatched junction bases numbered 9, after V lost 1 base and J lost 7 bases. This CDR3 reads CAWSARTGGGLNSPLHF. The CDR3 coding sequence is TGTGCCTGGAGTGCTCGGACAGGGGGCGGACTAAATTCACCCCTCCACTTT.

The chain uses TRBV5-6 and TRBJ1-6; TRBD1 matches at 7 bases. J was trimmed by 6 bases and V by 0 bases; bases with no gene match: 6. This CDR3 has 16 amino acids. The germline gives CDR1 SGHDT, CDR2 YYEEEE. CDR3 loop: CASSLEPGGTNSPLHF. In DNA form, the CDR3 reads TGTGCCAGCAGCTTGGAGCCAGGGGGTACTAATTCACCCCTCCACTTT. Filled out from reference TRBV5-6 and TRBJ1-6, the complete variable domain reads DAGVTQSPTHLIKTRGQQVTLRCSPKSGHDTVSWYQQALGQGPQFIFQYYEEEERQRGNFPDRFSGHQFPNYSSELNVNALLLGDSALYLCASSLEPGGTNSPLHFGNGTRLTVT.

There are a few counts of this clone. This sequence joins TRBV30 and TRBJ1-3; 9 bases are a match to TRBD1. The CDR3 is 14 residues long. Germline loops: CDR1 GTSNPN, CDR2 SVGIG (reference sequence). Unmatched junction bases numbered 2, after V lost 3 bases and J lost 2 bases. The CDR3 coding sequence is TGTGCCTGGAGGAGGGACAGGGCTGGAAACACCATATATTTT. Protein product: CAWRRDRAGNTIYF.